This T cell receptor (beta chain) came from a study of blood T cell repertoires in COVID-19 (dated by TCRdb to about 2020). Background for the entire study: The collaborator samples originated in the United States, Italy and Spain and spanned the acute and convalescent phases of COVID-19. The prospective study material was composed of cDNA or gDNA derived from T cells, B-cell-depleted T cells, or PBMCs. Deeply sampled blood TCRbeta repertoires from subjects exposed to, actively infected with, or recovered from COVID-19 were included in the dataset. The repertoires were released in a freely available public database meant as a resource for research on the immune response to SARS-CoV-2. The samples were drawn from two sources: the first 160 participants of the ongoing ImmuneRACE study, and about 1,300 subjects contributed by 6 global collaborators. The sample metadata nearly always contained a de-identified subject ID, COVID-19 status, age in years and sex. Where HLA class I and class II types were available, the types were taken from metadata supplied by the sample provider, not from assay-based typing.

The germline V gene encodes CDR1 ENHRY and CDR2 SYGVKD. The V end gives up 2 bases and the J end 7 bases, leaving 6 bases in the junction not matched to a gene. Measured from the cysteine to the phenylalanine, the CDR3 is 15 residues long. This entry keeps only the CDR3 DNA: 45 bases, framed from base 1. This clone turned up a few times. There is no known antigen for this receptor. No base quality information exists; no much larger clone differs at one position. TCRbeta CDR3 regions were amplified from genomic DNA by means of the immunoSEQ Assay, a bias-controlled multiplex PCR. On the authors' methods: The number of nucleated cells in each sample was estimated from the amplification of reference gene primers within the assay. Sequence reads were collapsed and filtered to measure the absolute abundance of every unique TCRbeta CDR3 rearrangement. Productive Simpson clonality was computed per sample as the square root of Simpson's diversity index over productive rearrangements. TCRdb's version of the immuneACCESS table is confined to in-frame rearrangements and falls short of the full clone set. An unresolved V gene accounts for under half of the shortfall where checked; the remainder is of unknown origin. The DNA gave D and trimming, while V, J and clone size come from that table. The sample table holds roughly 96,000 clones, of which around 80% were seen once. Approximately 18% of the sample comes from the top ten.

Collaborating institutions collected whole blood in K2EDTA tubes following their own protocols. Collaborator samples were shipped for TCRbeta analysis as frozen whole blood, isolated PBMCs, or DNA extracted from either sample type. Paper-wide results and their limitations: The quantity of clinical and demographic metadata differed by source and by participant and was supplied without curation.

The sequence came from an elderly man with acute or convalescent COVID-19. The specimen was peripheral blood. This receptor chain uses TRBV10-3 and TRBJ1-2; TRBD1 matches 11 bases in the middle. The CDR3 in this case is CAISEGQGARIGYTF. The nucleotide sequence is given as TGTGCCATCAGTGAGGGACAGGGGGCCCGAATTGGCTACACCTTC.